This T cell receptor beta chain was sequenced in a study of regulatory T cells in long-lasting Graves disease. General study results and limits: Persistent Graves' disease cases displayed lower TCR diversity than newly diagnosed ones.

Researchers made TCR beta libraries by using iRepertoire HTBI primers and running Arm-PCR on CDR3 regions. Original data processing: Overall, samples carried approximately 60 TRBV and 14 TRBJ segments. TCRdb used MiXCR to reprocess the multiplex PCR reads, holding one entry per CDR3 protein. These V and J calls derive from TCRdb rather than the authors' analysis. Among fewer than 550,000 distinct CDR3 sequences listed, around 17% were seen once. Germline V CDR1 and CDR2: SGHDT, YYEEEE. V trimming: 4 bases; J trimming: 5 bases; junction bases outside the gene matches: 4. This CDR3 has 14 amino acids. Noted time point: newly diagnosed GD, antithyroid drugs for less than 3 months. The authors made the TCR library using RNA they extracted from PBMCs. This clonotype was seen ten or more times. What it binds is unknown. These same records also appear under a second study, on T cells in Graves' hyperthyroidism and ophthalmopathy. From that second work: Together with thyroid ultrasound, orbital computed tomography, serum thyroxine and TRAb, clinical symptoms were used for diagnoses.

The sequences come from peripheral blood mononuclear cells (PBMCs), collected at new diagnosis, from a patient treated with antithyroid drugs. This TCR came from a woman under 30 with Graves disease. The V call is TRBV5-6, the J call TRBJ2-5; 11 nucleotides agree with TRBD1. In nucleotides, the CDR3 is TGTGCCAGCAGCCCCGGGACAGGGGGGGAGACCCAGTACTTC. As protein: CASSPGTGGETQYF.